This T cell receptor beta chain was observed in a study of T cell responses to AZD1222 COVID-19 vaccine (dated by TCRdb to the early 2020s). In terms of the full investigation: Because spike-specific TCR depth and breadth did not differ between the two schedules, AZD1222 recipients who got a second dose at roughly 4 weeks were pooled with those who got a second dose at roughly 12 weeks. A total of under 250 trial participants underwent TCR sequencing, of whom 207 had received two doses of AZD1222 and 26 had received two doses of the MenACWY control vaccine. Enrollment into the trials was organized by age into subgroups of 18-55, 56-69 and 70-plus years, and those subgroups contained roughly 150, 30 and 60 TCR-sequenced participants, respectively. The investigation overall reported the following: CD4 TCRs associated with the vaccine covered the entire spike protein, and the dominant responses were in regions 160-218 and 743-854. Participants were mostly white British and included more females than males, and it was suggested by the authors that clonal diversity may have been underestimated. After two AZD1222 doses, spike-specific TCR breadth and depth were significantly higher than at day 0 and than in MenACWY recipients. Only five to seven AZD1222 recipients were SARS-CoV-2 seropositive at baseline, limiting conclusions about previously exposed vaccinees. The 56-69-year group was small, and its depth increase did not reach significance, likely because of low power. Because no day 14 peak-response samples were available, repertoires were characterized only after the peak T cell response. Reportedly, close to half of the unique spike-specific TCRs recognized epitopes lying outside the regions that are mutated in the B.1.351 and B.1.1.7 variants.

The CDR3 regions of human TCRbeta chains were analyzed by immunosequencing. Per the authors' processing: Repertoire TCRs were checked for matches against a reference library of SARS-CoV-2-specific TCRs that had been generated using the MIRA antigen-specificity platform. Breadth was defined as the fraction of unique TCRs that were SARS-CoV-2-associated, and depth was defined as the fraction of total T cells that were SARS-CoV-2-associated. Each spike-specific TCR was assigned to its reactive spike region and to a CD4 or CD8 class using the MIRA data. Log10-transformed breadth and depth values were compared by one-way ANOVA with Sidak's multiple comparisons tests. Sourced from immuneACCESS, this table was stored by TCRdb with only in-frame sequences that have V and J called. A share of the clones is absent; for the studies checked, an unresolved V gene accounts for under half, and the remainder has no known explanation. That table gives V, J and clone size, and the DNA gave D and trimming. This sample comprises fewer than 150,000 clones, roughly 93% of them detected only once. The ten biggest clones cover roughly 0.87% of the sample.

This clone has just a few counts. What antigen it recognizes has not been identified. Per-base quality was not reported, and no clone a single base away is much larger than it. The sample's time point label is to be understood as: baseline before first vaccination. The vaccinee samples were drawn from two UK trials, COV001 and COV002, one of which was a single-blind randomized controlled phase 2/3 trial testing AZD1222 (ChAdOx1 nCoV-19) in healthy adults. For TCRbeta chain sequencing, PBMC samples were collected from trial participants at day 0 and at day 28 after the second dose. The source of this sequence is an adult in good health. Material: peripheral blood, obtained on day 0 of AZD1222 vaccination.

The CDR3 protein: CASAIDRGHINYGYTF. In nucleotide form, the sequence is TGTGCCAGCGCTATAGACAGGGGACACATTAACTATGGCTACACCTTC. Recombination joined TRBV27 with TRBJ1-2; 8 bases in the junction line up with TRBD1. Clipping removes 8 bases from V and 1 base from J, with 12 as the unmatched junction base count. The germline V gene (reference sequence) gives CDR1 as MNHEY and CDR2 as SMNVEV. The CDR3 spans 16 residues, from the cysteine through the phenylalanine. Only CDR3 DNA is held: 48 bases, read in frame from base 1.